These 14 T cell receptor beta chains share one sample of origin, sequenced in a study of cytomegalovirus exposure and HLA in healthy donors (TCRdb year 2017). The method behind the library was the immunoSEQ multiplex PCR assay. For the multiplex PCR, a mixture combining 60 forward primers for TCR Vbeta segments and 13 reverse primers for TCR Jbeta segments was used. TCRdb took this table from immuneACCESS and kept in-frame rearrangements with V and J called. Such tables lack part of the clones; where checked against another copy, unresolved V genes explain under half of the gap, and the rest is unexplained. The table of this sample itemizes roughly 120,000 clones. Of the sample, roughly 1% falls within the top ten clones. Material: PBMCs. Source of these receptors: a man between 18 and 35 years old in good health and CMV-seronegative.

The chain couples TRBV2 to TRBJ1-5, with 8 bases matching TRBD1. Germline trimming cut 5 bases from V and 4 bases from J; bases unmatched to any gene: 1. Germline V gives CDR1 SNHLY, CDR2 FYNNEI. The CDR3 is 13 residues long. The CDR3 here is CASSYRGNQPQHF. The DNA of the CDR3 is TGTGCCAGCAGTTACAGGGGGAATCAGCCCCAGCATTTT.

The chain recombines TRBV5-6 with TRBJ1-1; a weak D match, TRBD1 (5 bases). There are 14 residues in the CDR3. Germline values: CDR1 SGHDT, CDR2 YYEEEE. V was shortened by 4 bases and J by 5 bases, with 15 bases between the two germline ends. The CDR3, as DNA: TGTGCCAGCAGCCTAGGAGCAGGGAAGACTGAAGCTTTCTTT. Its protein product is CASSLGAGKTEAFF.

Worth noting for this clone: The junction does not match germline at one end; this may be a read error. The V call is TRBV15, the J call TRBJ1-2; 7 bases fit TRBD1. Germline V gene sequence: CDR1 LNHNV, CDR2 YYDKDF (reference sequence). CDR3 length equals 14 residues. This chain's CDR3 is CATSREAGGYGYTF. The DNA of the CDR3 is TGTGCTACCAGCAGAGAGGCAGGGGGCTATGGCTACACCTTC.

The genes are TRBV4-1 and TRBJ1-1; D is unresolved. Germline lookup yields CDR1 MGHRA and CDR2 YSYEKL. The CDR3 is made up of 17 amino acids. V lost 0 bases to trimming and J lost 0 bases, with 14 bases between them. CDR3 coding DNA: TGCGCCAGCAGCCAAGATCTTAGGACGGACTTGAACACTGAAGCTTTCTTT. Residues: CASSQDLRTDLNTEAFF.

CDR3 DNA sequence: TGTGCCAGCAGCTCTTCCCGGACAGGTGACACTGAAGCTTTCTTT. The encoded protein is CASSSSRTGDTEAFF. The rearrangement joins TRBV7-9 to TRBJ1-1; 7 positions match TRBD1. This CDR3 has 15 amino acids. Germline-derived CDR1 and CDR2 are SEHNR and FQNEAQ (reference sequence). V dropped 4 bases and J dropped 3; count of bases not matched to a gene: 8.

The chain combines TRBV7-9 with TRBJ2-7, with D possibly being TRBD2 (6 bases). From germline, CDR1 is SEHNR and CDR2 FQNEAQ (reference sequence). The CDR3 is 13 amino acids. With 4 bases removed from V and 2 bases from J, the gap between germline ends came to 9 bases. The CDR3 is CASSSRLAYEQYF. The CDR3 coding sequence is TGTGCCAGCAGCTCAAGACTAGCCTACGAGCAGTACTTC.

V and J are TRBV6-1 and TRBJ1-2, with TRBD1 matching over 7 bases. The CDR3 loop spans 14 amino acids. V lost 3 bases to trimming and J lost 4 bases; unmatched junction nucleotides: 5. Looked up from germline, CDR1 is MNHNS and CDR2 is SASEGT. CDR3: CASSEETGSYGYTF. CDR3 coding DNA: TGTGCCAGCAGTGAGGAGACAGGGAGCTATGGCTACACCTTC.

The chain carries TRBV7-2 and TRBJ1-2; D is possibly TRBD1 (6 bases). The CDR3 is 14 amino acids. Trimming cost V 2 bases and J 4 bases, with 11 bases left between them. Germline-derived CDR1 and CDR2 are SGHTA and FQGNSA. The CDR3 DNA is TGTGCCAGCAGCTTAAACAGGGCGCTCTATGGCTACACCTTC. It translates to CASSLNRALYGYTF.

The J gene is TRBJ1-3, the V gene TRBV18, with unresolved D. V dropped 3 bases and J dropped 4 bases, with 4 bases sitting between them. Germline lookup yields CDR1 KGHSH and CDR2 LQKENI. The CDR3 extends over 12 amino acids. CDR3 protein: CASSPEGNTIYF. CDR3 coding DNA: TGTGCCAGCTCACCCGAGGGAAACACCATATATTTT.

This chain uses TRBV6-1 with TRBJ2-5; D may be TRBD1 (6 bases). Trimming removed 7 bases at V and 1 base at J, with 16 bases between. Per the germline V gene, CDR1 is MNHNS and CDR2 is SASEGT. The length of the CDR3 is 15 residues. The DNA for the CDR3 is TGTGCCAGCACCCTGGGGACACCGCTCCAAGAGACCCAGTACTTC. The encoded protein is CASTLGTPLQETQYF.

The genes are TRBV14 and TRBJ1-5, with D possibly being TRBD1 (6 bases). V was pared by 4 bases and J by 2 bases, with 9 bases between. This CDR3 is 14 amino acids long. Germline V gene lookup returns CDR1 SGHDN and CDR2 FVKESK. The DNA of the CDR3 is TGTGCCAGCAGCCCGACAGGAGGCAATCAGCCCCAGCATTTT. Protein: CASSPTGGNQPQHF.

J is TRBJ2-7 and V is TRBV5-1; TRBD1 agrees at 8 bases. Trimming removed 0 bases from V and 2 bases from J; junction bases left unmatched: 7. The CDR3 has 16 amino acids. CDR1 is SGHRS and CDR2 is YFSETQ in the germline V gene. The CDR3 nucleotides read TGCGCCAGCAGCTTGGTTGTGACAGGGGCTGCCTACGAGCAGTACTTC. Protein sequence: CASSLVVTGAAYEQYF. The variable domain in full, completed from reference TRBV5-1 and TRBJ2-7, reads KAGVTQTPRYLIKTRGQQVTLSCSPISGHRSVSWYQQTPGQGLQFLFEYFSETQRNKGNFPGRFSGRQFSNSRSEMNVSTLELGDSALYLCASSLVVTGAAYEQYFGPGTRLTVT.

The V and J genes are TRBV29-1 and TRBJ2-2; D is undetermined. V shed 5 bases and J shed 7 bases, with 14 bases lying between them. The CDR3 loop spans 13 amino acids. Germline V CDR1 and CDR2: SQVTM, ANQGSEA. The chain's CDR3 is CSVQVGLGGELFF. Written as DNA, the CDR3 is TGCAGCGTTCAGGTGGGCCTCGGCGGGGAGCTGTTTTTT.

V gene TRBV6-1 combines with J gene TRBJ2-1, with D possibly being TRBD1 (5 bases). Germline CDR1 and CDR2: MNHNS and SASEGT. V dropped 2 bases and J dropped 1 base, with 9 bases sitting between them. The CDR3 totals 15 residues. CDR3 coding DNA: TGTGCCAGCAGTGAATGGGGCGGATCCTACAATGAGCAGTTCTTC. Translating it yields CASSEWGGSYNEQFF.